Below, 32 T cell receptor beta chains from the same sample are listed, as sequenced in a study of T cell responses to AZD1222 COVID-19 vaccine. Here immunoSEQ multiplex PCR was the method, and the copy in TCRdb shows in-frame clones only, minus some. This table has around 110,000 clones, roughly nine tenths appearing once. The input for sequencing was peripheral blood, taken on day 0 of AZD1222 vaccination. The receptor source for this set is an adult in good health.

The gene calls are TRBV27 and TRBJ2-2; 8 positions agree with TRBD2. In germline, CDR1 is MNHEY, CDR2 SMNVEV (reference sequence). This CDR3 has 15 residues. V was pared by 5 bases and J by 6 bases, with 8 bases of the junction left unmatched. The CDR3, as DNA: TGTGCCAGCAGTGAAACTAGCGGTCGCCCCGGGGAGCTGTTTTTT. Translated, it gives CASSETSGRPGELFF.

V gene TRBV9 combines with J gene TRBJ1-2; 8 bases fit TRBD1. The CDR3 runs to 14 residues. Trimming removed 3 bases from V and 4 bases from J; junction bases left unmatched: 5. CDR1 is SGDLS and CDR2 is YYNGEE in the germline V gene. Written as DNA, the CDR3 is TGTGCCAGCAGCGCGAGGGACAGGCCCTATGGCTACACCTTC. Translating gives CASSARDRPYGYTF.

This sequence joins TRBV28 and TRBJ2-7; 12 bases map to TRBD1. From germline, CDR1 is MDHEN and CDR2 SYDVKM. V dropped 1 base and J dropped 5; count of bases not matched to a gene: 6. CDR3 length equals 16 residues. As DNA, the CDR3 is TGTGCCAGCAGTTTATTGGGACAGGGGGCTTTCCACGAGCAGTACTTC. Translating it yields CASSLLGQGAFHEQYF.

This clone has only a few counts. This chain connects TRBV12-3 or TRBV12-4 to TRBJ1-1; D uncertain. V shed 3 bases and J shed 0 bases, with 5 bases lying between them. The length of the CDR3 is 13 residues. The CDR3 sequence: CASSLRLNTEAFF. The CDR3 DNA reads as TGTGCCAGCAGTTTGCGGCTGAACACTGAAGCTTTCTTT.

Points on this clone: The sample carries other DNA sequences with the same CDR3. This chain links TRBV24-1 with TRBJ2-5; D uncertain. Trimming cost V 3 bases and J 3 bases, with 7 bases left between them. This CDR3 is 13 amino acids long. Germline loops: CDR1 KGHDR, CDR2 SFDVKD. The CDR3 DNA is TGTGCCACCAGTGATCATAAAAAAGAGACCCAGTACTTC. This sequence encodes CATSDHKKETQYF.

This chain links TRBV2 with TRBJ1-3; D call uncertain. From germline, CDR1 is SNHLY and CDR2 FYNNEI. V was cut by 8 bases and J by 4 bases, with 15 bases left in between. CDR3 length: 14 residues. In DNA, the CDR3 is TGTGCCAGCCGCTTGGAGGCGGGGGGAAACACCATATATTTT. Translated: CASRLEAGGNTIYF.

This clone occurred a few times. The V gene is TRBV11-2, the J gene TRBJ2-7; no firm D call. V lost 7 bases and J 3 bases, leaving 13 bases between the germline ends. CDR3 length equals 13 residues. Germline V gene lookup returns CDR1 SGHAT and CDR2 FQNNGV. Here the CDR3 DNA reads TGTGCCAGCACCCGCAAACACGACTACGAGCAGTACTTC. Protein: CASTRKHDYEQYF. Based on the CDR3 plus reference TRBV11-2 and TRBJ2-7, the full variable domain is EAGVAQSPRYKIIEKRQSVAFWCNPISGHATLYWYQQILGQGPKLLIQFQNNGVVDDSQLPKDRFSAERLKGVDSTLKIQPAKLEDSAVYLCASTRKHDYEQYFGPGTRLTVT.

J is TRBJ2-3 and V is TRBV30, with D possibly TRBD2 on 5 matching bases. CDR1 is GTSNPN, CDR2 SVGIG, per germline (reference sequence). The CDR3 runs 11 residues. Trimming took 0 bases from V and 11 from J, leaving 9 bases between them. The CDR3 nucleotides read TGTGCCTGGAGTGTACTAGGGAAGCAGTATTTT. This gives the protein CAWSVLGKQYF.

The chain recombines TRBV7-2 with TRBJ2-2, with D possibly matching TRBD1 (5 bases). The CDR3 is 14 residues long. V was pared by 8 bases and J by 2 bases, with 12 bases between. Germline lookup yields CDR1 SGHTA and CDR2 FQGNSA. The CDR3 protein is CASPRTSNTGELFF. In nucleotides, the CDR3 is TGTGCCAGCCCCAGGACATCTAACACCGGGGAGCTGTTTTTT.

The chain combines TRBV15 with TRBJ2-7; D uncertain. Trimming pared 5 bases from V and 0 bases from J, leaving 11 bases between. Germline V gene data show CDR1 as LNHNV and CDR2 as YYDKDF (reference sequence). The CDR3 totals 14 residues. The CDR3 is CATSVILNSYEQYF. For the CDR3, the DNA is TGTGCCACCAGCGTCATCTTAAACTCCTACGAGCAGTACTTC.

This chain joins TRBV4-2 and TRBJ1-3, with D unresolved. CDR1 is LGHNA and CDR2 is YNFKEQ in the germline V gene. V lost 0 bases and J 0 bases, leaving 18 bases between the germline ends. This CDR3 comprises 19 residues. The CDR3 coding sequence is TGTGCCAGCAGCCAAGATCCCGGATTTTTTTCCCACTCTGGAAACACCATATATTTT. It yields the protein CASSQDPGFFSHSGNTIYF.

For the CDR3, the DNA is TGCGCCAGCAGCTTGCGGGTCTCCTACAATGAGCAGTTCTTC. This encodes CASSLRVSYNEQFF. The V gene is TRBV5-1, the J gene TRBJ2-1, with D uncertain. The CDR3 totals 14 residues. V lost 1 base to trimming and J lost 0 bases, with 5 bases between them. Germline V gene lookup returns CDR1 SGHRS and CDR2 YFSETQ.

The V and J genes are TRBV20-1 and TRBJ2-3; the D is unclear. The CDR3 is 11 residues long. CDR1 and CDR2 (germline): DFQATT, SNEGSKA (reference sequence). Trimming removed 6 bases at V and 6 bases at J, with 10 bases between. CDR3 nucleotides: TGCAGTGCGAGGACCCACGATACGCAGTATTTT. This translates into CSARTHDTQYF.

The chain links TRBV7-8 to TRBJ2-5; D unclear. The V gene's germline CDR1 is SGHVS and CDR2 FQNEAQ. The CDR3 is 11 amino acids. V was cut by 0 bases and J by 11 bases, with 7 bases left in between. CDR3 in DNA: TGTGCCAGCAGCTTAGCCGCAGCGCAGTACTTC. Amino acids: CASSLAAAQYF.

The rearrangement uses TRBV15 and TRBJ2-7; D tentatively fits TRBD1 or TRBD2 (6 bases each). CDR1 and CDR2 from the germline V gene are LNHNV and YYDKDF (reference sequence). V was cut by 3 bases and J by 6 bases, with 12 bases left in between. The CDR3 consists of 13 residues. In DNA form, the CDR3 reads TGTGCCACCAGCAGGGGGGCCGGGGGCGAGCAGTACTTC. This translates into CATSRGAGGEQYF.

The rearrangement joins TRBV18 to TRBJ1-2; the D gene is possibly TRBD1 (6 bases). Between the trimmed V and J ends, which lost 3 bases and 4 bases, there was a span of 15 bases. Germline V gene lookup returns CDR1 KGHSH and CDR2 LQKENI. The CDR3 is 15 residues long. The CDR3 protein is CASSPEQTGAYGYTF. DNA of the CDR3: TGTGCCAGCTCACCGGAACAGACAGGAGCCTATGGCTACACCTTC.

The J gene is TRBJ2-7, the V gene TRBV27; D is unclear. This CDR3 has 13 residues. Trimming shortened V by 5 bases and J by 7 bases, and 15 bases separated the two germline ends. CDR1 is MNHEY and CDR2 is SMNVEV in the germline V gene (reference sequence). Written as DNA, the CDR3 is TGTGCCAGCAGTCCAGAGGTGCAAAGGGAGCAGTACTTC. It specifies CASSPEVQREQYF.

The chain links TRBV18 to TRBJ1-2, with D hard to call. Trimming pared 3 bases from V and 0 bases from J, leaving 11 bases between. This CDR3 has 15 amino acids. Germline V lookup: CDR1 KGHSH, CDR2 LQKENI. The CDR3 region has the DNA TGTGCCAGCTCACCGGAGGCGTCAGCTAACTATGGCTACACCTTC. This codes for CASSPEASANYGYTF.

V gene TRBV19 combines with J gene TRBJ1-4; 9 bases line up with TRBD1. Germline CDR1 is LNHDA and CDR2 is SQIVND (reference sequence). V was clipped by 6 bases and J by 10 bases; unmatched bases: 18. The CDR3 contains 17 residues. CDR3 coding DNA: TGTGCCAGTAGCCTACCTGCGGCCGGACAGGGGAGAGGAAAACTGTTTTTT. This gives the protein CASSLPAAGQGRGKLFF.

The V call is TRBV21-1, the J call TRBJ1-2. TRBV21-1 is tagged as a pseudogene. This CDR3 is built from 13 residues. Here the CDR3 DNA reads TGTGCCAGCAGCAAAGGGGACCGAGGGGGCTACACCTTC. Translation: CASSKGDRGGYTF.

This clone was observed a single time. The chain uses TRBV27 and TRBJ1-2; 9 bases are shared with TRBD1. Germline values: CDR1 MNHEY, CDR2 SMNVEV (reference sequence). V was pared by 6 bases and J by 8 bases, with 7 bases of the junction left unmatched. The CDR3 runs to 13 residues. The CDR3 region has the DNA TGTGCCAGCAGACGGGACAGGGAAAGAGGCTACACCTTC. Amino acid sequence: CASRRDRERGYTF.

The V and J genes are TRBV3-1 (or the pseudogene TRBV3-2) and TRBJ2-2; no clear D. This CDR3 has 14 residues. CDR1 is LGHDT, CDR2 YNNKEL, per germline (reference sequence). Between the trimmed V and J ends, which lost 3 bases and 5 bases, there was a span of 10 bases. The chain's CDR3 is CASSQGEGTGELFF. CDR3 in DNA: TGTGCCAGCAGCCAGGGCGAAGGTACCGGGGAGCTGTTTTTT.

This chain connects TRBV19 to TRBJ1-5, with a possible D match to TRBD1 (5 bases). V dropped 7 bases and J dropped 0 bases, with 19 bases sitting between them. Germline-derived CDR1 and CDR2 are LNHDA and SQIVND (reference sequence). The length of the CDR3 is 17 residues. CDR3 coding DNA: TGTGCCAGTACCGCTTTTCGGGACTCAGATAGCAATCAGCCCCAGCATTTT. Protein product: CASTAFRDSDSNQPQHF.

A single count supports this clone. The chain couples TRBV7-3 to TRBJ2-1; D unresolved. CDR1 and CDR2 from the germline V gene are SGHTA and FQGTGA. Trimming removed 2 bases from V and 1 base from J, with 6 bases in between. The CDR3 consists of 14 residues. The CDR3 region is CASSLYGSYNEQFF. The CDR3 region has the DNA TGTGCCAGCAGCTTATACGGGTCCTACAATGAGCAGTTCTTC.

V usage is TRBV20-1 and J usage is TRBJ2-1; the D gene is possibly TRBD1 (6 bases). Germline V CDR1 and CDR2: DFQATT, SNEGSKA (reference sequence). V lost 3 bases to trimming and J lost 4 bases, with 16 bases between them. This CDR3 contains 15 residues. The CDR3 loop reads CSASPGQRIYNEQFF. As DNA, the CDR3 is TGCAGTGCTAGTCCGGGACAACGAATTTACAATGAGCAGTTCTTC.

This clone qualifies as medium-sized. The rearrangement joins TRBV5-4 to TRBJ1-1, with 8 bases identical to TRBD1. Unmatched junction bases numbered 6, after V lost 0 bases and J lost 5 bases. Germline V gene data show CDR1 as SGHNT and CDR2 as YYREEE (reference sequence). This CDR3 comprises 15 residues. DNA of the CDR3: TGTGCCAGCAGCTTGGACACAGGGGGAATAACTGAAGCTTTCTTT. This translates into CASSLDTGGITEAFF.

The chain uses TRBV28 and TRBJ1-1; D gene ambiguous. Germline V gives CDR1 MDHEN, CDR2 SYDVKM. Trimming took off 6 bases at V and 2 bases at J, with 13 bases between the two ends. The CDR3 is made up of 14 amino acids. CDR3 sequence (DNA): TGTGCCAGCAGGGCTAGATCCACCAACACTGAAGCTTTCTTT. It yields the protein CASRARSTNTEAFF.

This chain joins TRBV9 and TRBJ2-7; TRBD2 agrees at 9 bases. The J segment lost 5 bases and the V segment lost 4 bases, leaving 10 bases of the junction unmatched. CDR3 size: 15 residues. CDR1 is SGDLS, CDR2 YYNGEE, per germline. Here the CDR3 DNA reads TGTGCCAGCAGCCTCGGGACTAGCCCATCCCACGAGCAGTACTTC. It codes for CASSLGTSPSHEQYF.

The chain carries TRBV5-1 and TRBJ1-6, with TRBD1 identical over 9 bases. CDR1 and CDR2 from the germline V gene are SGHRS and YFSETQ. This CDR3 contains 16 residues. Trimming removed 3 bases from V and 8 bases from J; junction bases left unmatched: 9. CDR3 in amino acids: CASSSGGGQGYSPLHF. The CDR3 nucleotides are TGCGCCAGCAGCTCCGGAGGGGGACAGGGTTATTCACCCCTCCACTTT.

The chain recombines TRBV7-9 with TRBJ1-2; no clear D gene. The V gene lost 4 bases and the J gene lost 8 bases, with 17 bases spanning the gap. The CDR3 runs to 14 residues. CDR1 and CDR2 (germline): SEHNR, FQNEAQ (reference sequence). CDR3 sequence: CASSSPAVFGGYTF. Written as DNA, the CDR3 is TGTGCCAGCAGCTCCCCCGCGGTCTTTGGAGGCTACACCTTC.

The chain carries TRBV5-8 and TRBJ2-1; D may be TRBD1 (6 bases). V was shortened by 5 bases and J by 2 bases, with 14 bases between the two germline ends. This CDR3 region has 15 residues. The germline CDR1 and CDR2 sequences are SGHTS and YDEGEE. The CDR3: CASSSGAPPYNEQFF. The CDR3 DNA is TGTGCCAGCAGTTCAGGGGCCCCCCCCTACAATGAGCAGTTCTTC.

The chain carries TRBV7-2 and TRBJ1-5; maybe TRBD1 (6 bases). CDR3 size: 15 residues. Germline CDR1 SGHTA, CDR2 FQGNSA. V dropped 5 bases and J dropped 1 base, with 12 bases sitting between them. The CDR3 DNA reads as TGTGCCAGCAGCCCTAAGGGGGGCAGCAATCAGCCCCAGCATTTT. It specifies CASSPKGGSNQPQHF.